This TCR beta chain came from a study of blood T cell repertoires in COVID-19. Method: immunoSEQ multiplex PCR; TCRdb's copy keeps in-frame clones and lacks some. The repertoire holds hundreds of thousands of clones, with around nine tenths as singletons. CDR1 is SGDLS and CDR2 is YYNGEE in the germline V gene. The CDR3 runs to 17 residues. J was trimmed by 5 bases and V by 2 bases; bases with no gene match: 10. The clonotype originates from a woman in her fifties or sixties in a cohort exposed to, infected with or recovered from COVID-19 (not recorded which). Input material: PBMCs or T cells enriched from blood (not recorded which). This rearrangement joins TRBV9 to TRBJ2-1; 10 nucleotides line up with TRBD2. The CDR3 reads CASSVGWGLAGDNEQFF. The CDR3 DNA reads TGTGCCAGCAGCGTGGGATGGGGGCTAGCGGGAGACAATGAGCAGTTCTTC.